Below are 19 T cell receptor beta chains sequenced from a single sample in a study of blood T cell repertoires in COVID-19. The protocol was immunoSEQ multiplex PCR, while the TCRdb copy is restricted to in-frame clones and leaves out a portion. The sample lists about 160,000 clones, under 90% occurring once. Sequencing used peripheral blood. These receptors were collected from a woman aged 80 or over with active or convalescent COVID-19.

This clone was recorded only once. The genes are TRBV28 and TRBJ1-2; 9 bases line up with TRBD1. The CDR3 consists of 16 residues. Germline V gene data show CDR1 as MDHEN and CDR2 as SYDVKM. Trimming cost V 7 bases and J 8 bases; bases outside gene matches: 17. The CDR3 DNA reads TGTGCCAGCACCCCCGGTGGACAGGGGCCATCCCAAGGCTACACCTTC. It is translated as CASTPGGQGPSQGYTF.

The chain couples TRBV30 to TRBJ1-2; no reliable D call. The CDR3 contains 15 residues. Deletions cut 2 bases from V and 0 bases from J, with 13 bases between. CDR1 is GTSNPN and CDR2 is SVGIG in the germline V gene (reference sequence). The CDR3 region is CAWSSKRVPNYGYTF. The CDR3 region has the DNA TGTGCCTGGAGTAGTAAACGGGTTCCTAACTATGGCTACACCTTC.

CDR3 loop: CASSLGLADSNQPQHF. CDR3 nucleotide sequence: TGTGCCAGCAGCTTGGGGCTGGCAGATAGCAATCAGCCCCAGCATTTT. This chain links TRBV5-6 with TRBJ1-5, with unresolved D. The V end lost 0 bases, the J end lost 0 bases, and 10 bases lay between the germline ends. The CDR3 consists of 16 residues. Germline loops: CDR1 SGHDT, CDR2 YYEEEE.

The rearrangement joins TRBV18 to TRBJ1-2, with a possible D match to TRBD1 (5 bases). CDR1 is KGHSH, CDR2 LQKENI, per germline. The CDR3 spans 14 residues. Trimming took 3 bases from V and 0 from J, leaving 8 bases between them. The CDR3 DNA reads TGTGCCAGCTCACCCCGACAGACTAACTATGGCTACACCTTC. As protein: CASSPRQTNYGYTF.

The chain recombines TRBV2 with TRBJ2-5, with 12 positions matching TRBD2. The length of the CDR3 is 13 residues. From germline, CDR1 is SNHLY and CDR2 FYNNEI. CDR3 DNA sequence: TGTGTGTCTAGCGGGAGGGGGATGGAGACCCAGTACTTC. It codes for CVSSGRGMETQYF.

This clone has just a few counts. This chain's CDR3 is CASSFGENSPLHF. The CDR3, as DNA: TGCGCCAGCAGCTTCGGGGAGAATTCACCCCTCCACTTT. V gene TRBV5-1 combines with J gene TRBJ1-6; D ambiguous. Germline V CDR1 and CDR2: SGHRS, YFSETQ. V lost 2 bases to trimming and J lost 7 bases, with 7 bases between them. The CDR3 consists of 13 residues. Full variable domain (missing parts from reference TRBV5-1 and TRBJ1-6): KAGVTQTPRYLIKTRGQQVTLSCSPISGHRSVSWYQQTPGQGLQFLFEYFSETQRNKGNFPGRFSGRQFSNSRSEMNVSTLELGDSALYLCASSFGENSPLHFGNGTRLTVT.

The chain couples TRBV10-3 to TRBJ1-1; D possibly corresponds to TRBD1 (5 bases). This CDR3 comprises 13 residues. CDR1 is ENHRY, CDR2 SYGVKD, per germline. Trimming removed 4 bases at V and 4 bases at J, with 10 bases between. The CDR3 here is CAISGSGITEAFF. CDR3 in DNA: TGTGCCATCAGTGGATCAGGGATCACTGAAGCTTTCTTT.

The chain is built from TRBV19 and TRBJ2-7, with 7 positions matching TRBD1. Germline V gene lookup returns CDR1 LNHDA and CDR2 SQIVND (reference sequence). The V segment lost 4 bases and the J segment 2 bases; nucleotides outside the gene matches: 8. The CDR3 spans 15 residues. Here the CDR3 reads CASSTKPGQTYEQYF. The CDR3 nucleotides are TGTGCCAGTAGTACCAAACCGGGACAGACCTACGAGCAGTACTTC.

This chain uses TRBV10-3 with TRBJ2-7; 7 positions agree with TRBD1. The CDR3 has 13 amino acids. The V gene's germline CDR1 is ENHRY and CDR2 SYGVKD. J lost 4 bases, V lost 7 bases, and 7 bases had no gene match. The CDR3 DNA follows: TGTGCCATCAAGGGGGCTGCTTCTTACGAGCAGTACTTC. This gives the protein CAIKGAASYEQYF.

The chain employs TRBV15 and TRBJ2-1; 7 bases match TRBD2. CDR3 length: 15 residues. V shed 4 bases, J shed 7 bases, and the junction held 10 bases outside the gene matches. CDR1 is LNHNV and CDR2 is YYDKDF in the germline V gene (reference sequence). The CDR3, as DNA: TGTGCCACCAGCATGGCAGGGAGGGTCGGGAATGAGCAGTTCTTC. Translating gives CATSMAGRVGNEQFF.

This chain connects TRBV9 to TRBJ2-7, with 7 bases identical to TRBD2. Losses at the gene ends were 3 bases for V and 4 bases for J; bases not matched to a gene: 7. This CDR3 has 14 residues. Germline CDR1 SGDLS, CDR2 YYNGEE. CDR3 protein: CASSEREVSYEQYF. CDR3 nucleotides: TGTGCCAGCAGCGAACGGGAGGTGAGTTACGAGCAGTACTTC.

The chain links TRBV6-5 to TRBJ1-3, with TRBD1 matching over 7 bases. CDR1 MNHEY and CDR2 SVGAGI come from the germline V gene. V trimming: 6 bases; J trimming: 0 bases; junction bases outside the gene matches: 5. The CDR3 runs to 15 residues. The CDR3 spells CASSRDRNSGNTIYF. The CDR3 coding sequence is TGTGCCAGCAGCCGGGACAGAAACTCTGGAAACACCATATATTTT.

The chain links TRBV11-2 to TRBJ1-2; 10 bases line up with TRBD1. V lost 5 bases and J lost 7; bases outside the gene matches: 10. Germline V gene sequence: CDR1 SGHAT, CDR2 FQNNGV. The CDR3 is made up of 15 amino acids. Here the CDR3 DNA reads TGTGCCAGCAGCCCAAGATCCGGGACAGGGGCTGGCTACACCTTC. Encoded protein: CASSPRSGTGAGYTF.

The V gene is TRBV9, the J gene TRBJ1-6; 7 bases agree with TRBD1. Germline assignment: CDR1 SGDLS and CDR2 YYNGEE. After removal of 4 bases from V and 3 bases from J, the junction contained 4 bases not matched to a gene. CDR3 length equals 15 residues. The CDR3 coding sequence is TGTGCCAGCAGCCTCTGGGACAGCTATAATTCACCCCTCCACTTT. It codes for CASSLWDSYNSPLHF. Full variable domain (missing parts from reference TRBV9 and TRBJ1-6): DSGVTQTPKHLITATGQRVTLRCSPRSGDLSVYWYQQSLDQGLQFLIQYYNGEERAKGNILERFSAQQFPDLHSELNLSSLELGDSALYFCASSLWDSYNSPLHFGNGTRLTVT.

The V and J genes are TRBV5-1 and TRBJ2-1, with 11 bases fitting TRBD2. The CDR3 has 17 amino acids. V lost 4 bases to trimming and J lost 0 bases; unmatched junction nucleotides: 6. Germline loops: CDR1 SGHRS, CDR2 YFSETQ. The DNA of the CDR3 is TGCGCCAGCAGCCTAGGGACTAGCGGATACTCCTACAATGAGCAGTTCTTC. It encodes CASSLGTSGYSYNEQFF.

The chain links TRBV5-1 to TRBJ2-1; D is perhaps TRBD2 (6 bases). Trimming pared 0 bases from V and 5 bases from J, leaving 12 bases between. Germline lookup yields CDR1 SGHRS and CDR2 YFSETQ. The CDR3 totals 15 residues. CDR3 region: CASSLGGGPNNEQFF. The CDR3 region has the DNA TGCGCCAGCAGCTTGGGGGGAGGACCAAACAATGAGCAGTTCTTC.

Worth noting for this clone: Other DNA sequences in the sample encode the same CDR3. The V gene is TRBV5-1, the J gene TRBJ1-1, with D perhaps TRBD1 (5 bases). Germline loops: CDR1 SGHRS, CDR2 YFSETQ. V lost 4 bases to trimming and J lost 4 bases, with 11 bases between them. The CDR3 is made up of 13 amino acids. The CDR3 loop reads CASSLAGVTEAFF. In DNA form, the CDR3 reads TGCGCCAGCAGCCTCGCGGGGGTCACTGAAGCTTTCTTT.

The chain is built from TRBV5-4 and TRBJ2-2, with a tentative D call TRBD1 (6 bases). V was clipped by 4 bases and J by 5 bases, with 12 bases between them. The CDR3 contains 14 residues. CDR1 SGHNT and CDR2 YYREEE come from the germline V gene (reference sequence). CDR3 DNA: TGTGCCAGCAGCGCCACAGGGTTGACCGGGGAGCTGTTTTTT. It encodes CASSATGLTGELFF.

The V call is TRBV9, the J call TRBJ1-3; a weak D match, TRBD1 (6 bases). CDR1 is SGDLS, CDR2 YYNGEE, per germline. Trimming took 3 bases from V and 4 from J, leaving 11 bases between them. The CDR3 is made up of 14 amino acids. DNA for the CDR3: TGTGCCAGCAGCGATGGGGGGGCCGGAAACACCATATATTTT. Its translation: CASSDGGAGNTIYF.